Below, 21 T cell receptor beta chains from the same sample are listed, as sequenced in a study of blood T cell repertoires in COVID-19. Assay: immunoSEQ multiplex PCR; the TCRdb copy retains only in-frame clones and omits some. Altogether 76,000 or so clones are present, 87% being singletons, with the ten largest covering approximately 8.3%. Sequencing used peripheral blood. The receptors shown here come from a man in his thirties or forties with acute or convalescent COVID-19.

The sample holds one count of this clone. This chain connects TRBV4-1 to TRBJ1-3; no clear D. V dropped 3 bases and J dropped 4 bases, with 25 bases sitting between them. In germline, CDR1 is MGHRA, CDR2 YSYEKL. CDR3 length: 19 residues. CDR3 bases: TGCGCCAGCAGCCATACCCCAACTCGGCGGGGTAAGTCGGGAAACACCATATATTTT. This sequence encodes CASSHTPTRRGKSGNTIYF.

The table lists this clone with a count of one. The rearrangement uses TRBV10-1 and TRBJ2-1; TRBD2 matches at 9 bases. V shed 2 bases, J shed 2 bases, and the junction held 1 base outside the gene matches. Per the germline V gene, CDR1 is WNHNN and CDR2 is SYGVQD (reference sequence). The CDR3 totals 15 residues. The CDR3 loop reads CASSEASGAYNEQFF. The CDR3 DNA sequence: TGCGCCAGCAGTGAGGCTAGCGGGGCCTACAATGAGCAGTTCTTC.

CDR3: CASSPPLAGSYNEQFF. The CDR3 DNA sequence: TGTGCCAGCAGCCCCCCCCTAGCCGGTTCCTACAATGAGCAGTTCTTC. The rearrangement links TRBV3-1 (or the pseudogene TRBV3-2) to TRBJ2-1, with D possibly TRBD2 on 5 matching bases. CDR1 is LGHDT, CDR2 YNNKEL, per germline (reference sequence). The CDR3 covers 16 residues. Trimming pared 4 bases from V and 1 base from J, leaving 14 bases between.

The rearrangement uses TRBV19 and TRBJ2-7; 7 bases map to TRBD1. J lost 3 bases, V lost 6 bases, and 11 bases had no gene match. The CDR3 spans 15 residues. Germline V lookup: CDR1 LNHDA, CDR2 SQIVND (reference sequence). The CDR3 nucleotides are TGTGCCAGTAGCATTACCGGGACAGCAAGCTACGAGCAGTACTTC. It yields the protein CASSITGTASYEQYF.

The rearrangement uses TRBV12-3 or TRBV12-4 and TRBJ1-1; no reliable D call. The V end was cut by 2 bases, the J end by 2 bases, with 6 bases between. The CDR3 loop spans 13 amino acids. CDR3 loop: CASSLTVNTEAFF. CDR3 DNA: TGTGCCAGCAGTTTAACAGTAAACACTGAAGCTTTCTTT.

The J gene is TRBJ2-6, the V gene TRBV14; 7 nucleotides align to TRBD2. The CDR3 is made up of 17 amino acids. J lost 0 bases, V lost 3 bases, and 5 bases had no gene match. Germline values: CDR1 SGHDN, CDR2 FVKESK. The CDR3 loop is CASSQREFDSGANVLTF. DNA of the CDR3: TGTGCCAGCAGCCAGCGGGAGTTCGACTCTGGGGCCAACGTCCTGACTTTC.

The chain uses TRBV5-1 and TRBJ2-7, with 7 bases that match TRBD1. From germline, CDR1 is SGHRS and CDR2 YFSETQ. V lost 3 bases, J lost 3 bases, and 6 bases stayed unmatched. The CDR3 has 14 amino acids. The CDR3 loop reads CASSWTGYDYEQYF. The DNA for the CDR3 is TGCGCCAGCAGCTGGACAGGATATGACTACGAGCAGTACTTC.

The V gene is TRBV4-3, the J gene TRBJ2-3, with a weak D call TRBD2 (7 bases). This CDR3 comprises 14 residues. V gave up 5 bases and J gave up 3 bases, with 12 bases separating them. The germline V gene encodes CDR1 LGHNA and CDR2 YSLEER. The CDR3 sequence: CASSGGRGTDTQYF. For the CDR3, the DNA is TGCGCCAGCAGCGGAGGGAGGGGGACAGATACGCAGTATTTT.

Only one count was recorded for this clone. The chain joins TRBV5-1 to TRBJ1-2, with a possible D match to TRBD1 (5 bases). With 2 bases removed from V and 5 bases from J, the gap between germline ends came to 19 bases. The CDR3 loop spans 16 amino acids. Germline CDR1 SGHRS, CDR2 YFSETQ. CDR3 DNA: TGCGCCAGCAGCTTTTCCGGAGACAGCTTGAGGTATGGCTACACCTTC. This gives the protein CASSFSGDSLRYGYTF.

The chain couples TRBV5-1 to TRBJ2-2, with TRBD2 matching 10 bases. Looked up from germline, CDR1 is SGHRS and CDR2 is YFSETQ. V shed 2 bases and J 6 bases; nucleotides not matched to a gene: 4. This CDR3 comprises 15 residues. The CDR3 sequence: CASSFLAGEAGELFF. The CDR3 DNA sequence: TGCGCCAGCAGCTTCCTAGCGGGAGAAGCCGGGGAGCTGTTTTTT.

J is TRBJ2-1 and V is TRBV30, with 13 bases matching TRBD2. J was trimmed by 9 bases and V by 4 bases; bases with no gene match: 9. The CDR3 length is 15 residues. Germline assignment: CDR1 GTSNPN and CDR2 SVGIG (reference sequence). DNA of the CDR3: TGTGCCTGGAAAAGCGGGACTAGCGGGGTGGGTGAGCAGTTCTTC. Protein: CAWKSGTSGVGEQFF.

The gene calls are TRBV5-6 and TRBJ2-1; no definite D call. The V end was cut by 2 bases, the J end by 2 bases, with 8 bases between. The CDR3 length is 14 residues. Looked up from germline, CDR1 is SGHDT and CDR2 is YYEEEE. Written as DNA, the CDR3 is TGTGCCAGCAGCTTACTCGACACCTACAATGAGCAGTTCTTC. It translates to CASSLLDTYNEQFF.

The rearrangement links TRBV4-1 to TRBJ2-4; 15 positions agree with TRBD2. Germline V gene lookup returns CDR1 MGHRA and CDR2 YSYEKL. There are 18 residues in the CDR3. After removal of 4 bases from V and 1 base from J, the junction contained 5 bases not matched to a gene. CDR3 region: CASSPGLAGGRAKNIQYF. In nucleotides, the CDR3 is TGCGCCAGCAGCCCCGGACTAGCGGGAGGGCGGGCCAAAAACATTCAGTACTTC.

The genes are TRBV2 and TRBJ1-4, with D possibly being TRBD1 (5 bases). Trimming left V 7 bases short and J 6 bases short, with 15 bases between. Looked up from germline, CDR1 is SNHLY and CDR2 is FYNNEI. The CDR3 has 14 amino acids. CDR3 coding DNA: TGTGCCAGCACCCTCAGGGAAGTGGATGAAAAACTGTTTTTT. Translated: CASTLREVDEKLFF.

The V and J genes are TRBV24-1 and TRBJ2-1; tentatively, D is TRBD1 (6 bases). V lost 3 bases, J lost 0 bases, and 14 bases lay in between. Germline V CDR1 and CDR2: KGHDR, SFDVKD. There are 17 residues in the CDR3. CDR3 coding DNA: TGTGCCACCAGTGATGTTACCGGGACATTCTCCTACAATGAGCAGTTCTTC. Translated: CATSDVTGTFSYNEQFF.

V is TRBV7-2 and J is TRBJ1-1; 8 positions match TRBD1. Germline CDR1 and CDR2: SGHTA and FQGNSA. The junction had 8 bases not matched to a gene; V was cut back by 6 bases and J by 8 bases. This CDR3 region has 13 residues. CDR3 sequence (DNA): TGTGCCAGCAGTTCACAGGGGGTGCAGGAAGCTTTCTTT. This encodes CASSSQGVQEAFF.

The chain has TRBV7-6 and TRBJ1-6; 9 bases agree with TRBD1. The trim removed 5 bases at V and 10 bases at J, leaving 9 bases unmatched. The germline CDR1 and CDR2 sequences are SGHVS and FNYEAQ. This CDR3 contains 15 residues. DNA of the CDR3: TGTGCCAGCAGCCCGACGGGACAGGGTTTGTCACCCCTCCACTTT. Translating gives CASSPTGQGLSPLHF.

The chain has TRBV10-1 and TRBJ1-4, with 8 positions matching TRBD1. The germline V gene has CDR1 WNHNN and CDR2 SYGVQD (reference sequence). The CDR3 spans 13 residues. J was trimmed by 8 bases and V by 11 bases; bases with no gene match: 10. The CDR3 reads CAYDRGKKEKLFF. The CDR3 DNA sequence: TGCGCCTATGACAGGGGAAAGAAAGAAAAACTGTTTTTT.

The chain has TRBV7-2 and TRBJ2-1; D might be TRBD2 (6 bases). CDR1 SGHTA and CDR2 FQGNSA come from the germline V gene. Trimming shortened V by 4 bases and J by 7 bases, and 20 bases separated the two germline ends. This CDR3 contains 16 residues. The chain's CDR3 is CASSSVGGGGGNEQFF. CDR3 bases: TGTGCCAGCAGCTCTGTGGGGGGTGGTGGTGGAAATGAGCAGTTCTTC.

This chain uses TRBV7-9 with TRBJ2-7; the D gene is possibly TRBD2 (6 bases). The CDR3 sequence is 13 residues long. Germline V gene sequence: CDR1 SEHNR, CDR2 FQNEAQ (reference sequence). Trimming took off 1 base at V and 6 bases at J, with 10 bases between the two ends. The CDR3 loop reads CASSLGGDVEQYF. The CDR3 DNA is TGTGCCAGCAGCTTAGGCGGGGATGTCGAGCAGTACTTC.

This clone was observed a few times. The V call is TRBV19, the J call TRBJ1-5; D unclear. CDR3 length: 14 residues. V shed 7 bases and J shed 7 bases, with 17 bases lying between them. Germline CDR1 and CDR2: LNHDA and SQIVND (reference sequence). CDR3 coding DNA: TGTGCCAGTACCCCGGGTTTACCTAGGCAGCCCCAGCATTTT. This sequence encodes CASTPGLPRQPQHF.